One T cell receptor beta chain is described in this entry. The data are from a study of blood T cell repertoires in COVID-19. Measured with immunoSEQ multiplex PCR; TCRdb has only the in-frame clones, and not every one. The sample consists of about 180,000 clones, roughly nine tenths of them appearing once. The ends lost 5 bases at V and 0 bases at J; junction bases unmatched: 15. There are 18 residues in the CDR3. Germline loops: CDR1 SGHRS, CDR2 YFSETQ. The TCR comes from a woman aged 25 to 45 with active or convalescent COVID-19. Sequencing was carried out using peripheral blood. J is TRBJ2-7 and V is TRBV5-1; the match to TRBD2 covers 9 bases. The CDR3 region has the DNA TGCGCCAGCAGTTCAATCGAGGAGCCTAGCGGGAACTCCTACGAGCAGTACTTC. Encoded protein: CASSSIEEPSGNSYEQYF.